Each of the 6 T cell receptor beta chains below was sequenced from the same sample in a study of blood T cell repertoires in COVID-19 (dated by TCRdb to about 2020). The library was made by the immunoSEQ multiplex PCR assay. In TCRdb, the immuneACCESS table is reduced to in-frame sequences with V and J assigned. These tables do not hold every clone; where another copy was compared, an unresolved V gene accounts for under half, and the others remain unexplained. The sample has over 100,000 clones on record, around 88% of them singletons. Approximately 20% of the sample is in the top ten clones. The source material was peripheral blood. The receptor set was obtained from a human donor with acute or convalescent COVID-19. The donor label of this sample is uncertain.

CDR3 amino acids: CASSLGQLSNYGYTF. In DNA, the CDR3 is TGTGCCAGCAGCTTGGGGCAGCTATCTAACTATGGCTACACCTTC. The chain is built from TRBV7-9 and TRBJ1-2; TRBD1 is a possible D gene (5 bases). The V end was cut by 3 bases, the J end by 0 bases, with 11 bases between. The CDR3 loop spans 15 amino acids. CDR1 is SEHNR and CDR2 is FQNEAQ in the germline V gene (reference sequence).

The V gene is TRBV28, the J gene TRBJ2-6; 7 bases fit TRBD1. CDR1 is MDHEN and CDR2 is SYDVKM in the germline V gene. The CDR3 has 16 residues. The ends lost 4 bases at V and 0 bases at J; junction bases unmatched: 3. The CDR3 is CASSWDSRSGANVLTF. CDR3 DNA sequence: TGTGCCAGCAGTTGGGACAGCCGCTCTGGGGCCAACGTCCTGACTTTC.

The chain carries TRBV7-9 and TRBJ2-5, with D tentatively TRBD1 (5 bases). V was trimmed by 5 bases and J by 3 bases, leaving 13 bases between them. This CDR3 is 14 amino acids long. Germline values: CDR1 SEHNR, CDR2 FQNEAQ (reference sequence). CDR3 sequence: CASSHTRTKETQYF. In DNA form, the CDR3 reads TGTGCCAGCAGCCATACCCGGACAAAAGAGACCCAGTACTTC. The whole variable domain, remainder taken from reference TRBV7-9 and TRBJ2-5, is DTGVSQNPRHKITKRGQNVTFRCDPISEHNRLYWYRQTLGQGPEFLTYFQNEAQLEKSRLLSDRFSAERPKGSFSTLEIQRTEQGDSAMYLCASSHTRTKETQYFGPGTRLLVL.

The rearrangement joins TRBV18 to TRBJ1-4; TRBD1 might be the D (5 bases). Germline-derived CDR1 and CDR2 are KGHSH and LQKENI. The V and J ends lost 2 bases and 0 bases respectively, with 10 bases between them. The CDR3 runs to 16 residues. The CDR3 bases are TGTGCCAGCTCACCAAGTCGACAGCCAACTAATGAAAAACTGTTTTTT. Encoded protein: CASSPSRQPTNEKLFF.

The genes are TRBV18 and TRBJ1-1; 7 bases match TRBD1. CDR3 length: 14 amino acids. Per germline, CDR1 KGHSH and CDR2 LQKENI. J gave up 5 bases and V 3 bases, and 6 bases lay outside the gene matches. CDR3 loop: CASSPSQGTTEAFF. CDR3 nucleotide sequence: TGTGCCAGCTCACCCTCACAGGGGACAACTGAAGCTTTCTTT. Based on the CDR3 plus reference TRBV18 and TRBJ1-1, the full variable domain is NAGVMQNPRHLVRRRGQEARLRCSPMKGHSHVYWYRQLPEEGLKFMVYLQKENIIDESGMPKERFSAEFPKEGPSILRIQQVVRGDSAAYFCASSPSQGTTEAFFGQGTRLTVV.

The chain carries TRBV28 and TRBJ1-6, with a tentative D call TRBD1 (6 bases). Trimming stripped 3 bases from V and 4 bases from J, with 13 bases between. This CDR3 contains 16 residues. Germline V CDR1 and CDR2: MDHEN, SYDVKM. The CDR3 loop reads CASSFRTVGYNSPLHF. DNA of the CDR3: TGTGCCAGCAGTTTTAGGACAGTAGGATATAATTCACCCCTCCACTTT.